This T cell receptor beta chain was recovered during a study of blood T cells in healthy people across ages. Using a J-beta primer mix together with a sample-barcoded 5' primer, a second PCR was run for roughly 6 to 12 cycles. One entry per CDR3 protein results from TCRdb running MiXCR on the 5' RACE reads. The profile shows 800,000 to 950,000 distinct CDR3 sequences, 25% to 30% of them singletons. General study findings and limits: Older individuals had lower TCR beta diversity per million T cells (the decline was roughly linear).

This clonotype appeared a few times. Its antigen is unknown. CDR3 size: 15 residues. The germline CDR1 and CDR2 sequences are MNHEY and SVGEGT. Trimming removed 3 bases from V and 0 bases from J, with 9 bases in between. This same sample was also taken into another study, of T cells of mothers and their children.

Source material: blood. This rearrangement joins TRBV6-2 or TRBV6-3 to TRBJ2-1; D unclear. The clonotype comes from a woman between 40 and 55 years old in good health. CDR3 DNA sequence: TGTGCCAGCAGTTATGGAAACCCCTCCTACAATGAGCAGTTCTTC. Amino acid sequence: CASSYGNPSYNEQFF.